The 22 T cell receptor beta chains given below trace back to one sample, sequenced in a study of T cell repertoires in cytomegalovirus infection. Each CDR3 protein is one row after TCRdb ran MiXCR on the reads. This sample yields some 130,000 distinct CDR3 sequences, of which roughly 25% are seen a single time; about a third belongs to the top ten. Their specific antigens are unknown. Input material: PBMCs, sequenced either directly or after in vitro stimulation (not recorded which). These receptors came from a human donor in good health (CMV status not recorded). Some clones in this sample may be carry-over from other donors' samples.

There are a few counts of this clonotype. As DNA, the CDR3 is TGTGCCAGCTCCCGAGGAGGGACTAGCAGATCCTACAATGAGCAGTTCTTC. The encoded protein is CASSRGGTSRSYNEQFF. J is TRBJ2-1 and V is TRBV18, with 9 bases fitting TRBD2. Germline V gene lookup returns CDR1 KGHSH and CDR2 LQKENI. This CDR3 comprises 17 residues. V lost 6 bases to trimming and J lost 1 base; unmatched junction nucleotides: 10.

V is TRBV29-1 and J is TRBJ2-2; 14 nucleotides line up with TRBD2. The CDR3 extends over 15 amino acids. Trimming took 7 bases from V and 7 from J; bases not matched to a gene: 8. From germline, CDR1 is SQVTM and CDR2 ANQGSEA. As DNA, the CDR3 is TGCAGCGCGACGGGACTAGCGGGAGCAAGCGGGGAGCTGTTTTTT. Translated: CSATGLAGASGELFF.

The CDR3 region is CASSSSGGEPDTQYF. The CDR3 DNA reads TGTGCCAGCAGCTCCTCCGGGGGAGAACCAGATACGCAGTATTTT. The J gene is TRBJ2-3, the V gene TRBV5-4, with a possible D match to TRBD2 (6 bases). The CDR3 contains 15 residues. Germline CDR1 reads SGHNT; CDR2 reads YYREEE (reference sequence). The germline V and J ends were trimmed by 3 bases and 4 bases, with 15 bases remaining between them. Looking up the rest from reference TRBV5-4 and TRBJ2-3 gives the full variable domain: ETGVTQSPTHLIKTRGQQVTLRCSSQSGHNTVSWYQQALGQGPQFIFQYYREEENGRGNFPPRFSGLQFPNYSSELNVNALELDDSALYLCASSSSGGEPDTQYFGPGTRLTVL.

This clonotype was seen repeatedly, ten times or more. V and J are TRBV7-6 and TRBJ1-4; D uncertain. The CDR3 covers 15 residues. CDR1 SGHVS and CDR2 FNYEAQ come from the germline V gene. V lost 5 bases, J lost 0 bases, and 10 bases lay in between. The CDR3 bases are TGTGCCAGCAGCATACACCCGGCAACTAATGAAAAACTGTTTTTT. This gives the protein CASSIHPATNEKLFF.

The chain uses TRBV19 and TRBJ1-1; 7 bases line up with TRBD1. This CDR3 is 13 amino acids long. V dropped 8 bases and J dropped 0; count of bases not matched to a gene: 3. In germline, CDR1 is LNHDA, CDR2 SQIVND (reference sequence). CDR3 residues: CASQGGLNTEAFF. The CDR3 region has the DNA TGTGCCAGTCAGGGGGGCCTGAACACTGAAGCTTTCTTT. Combining the CDR3 with reference TRBV19 and TRBJ1-1 gives the whole variable domain DGGITQSPKYLFRKEGQNVTLSCEQNLNHDAMYWYRQDPGQGLRLIYYSQIVNDFQKGDIAEGYSVSREKKESFPLTVTSAQKNPTAFYLCASQGGLNTEAFFGQGTRLTVV.

A word on this clonotype: This likely comes from a read error, as the CDR3 has no conserved phenylalanine or tryptophan at its end. No DNA is shown, since the ends of the CDR3 on it are uncertain; the CDR3 is the one TCRdb lists. The chain has TRBV6-2 or TRBV6-3 and TRBJ2-1; the table's D call TRBD2 went unverified against the DNA. Germline lookup yields CDR1 MNHEY and CDR2 SVGEGT. Termini included, the CDR3 measures 13 amino acids. The CDR3 reads CASSSASGRDVKI.

This chain uses TRBV7-9 with TRBJ1-5; the D gene is possibly TRBD1 (5 bases). Between the trimmed V and J ends, which lost 7 bases and 7 bases, there was a span of 14 bases. CDR3 length: 13 residues. The germline V gene encodes CDR1 SEHNR and CDR2 FQNEAQ (reference sequence). The CDR3 loop reads CASTKGLGQPQHF. The CDR3 nucleotides are TGTGCCAGCACCAAGGGGTTGGGCCAGCCCCAGCATTTT.

The chain carries TRBV19 and TRBJ2-7; 9 nucleotides line up with TRBD2. Germline V gene data show CDR1 as LNHDA and CDR2 as SQIVND (reference sequence). V lost 3 bases and J lost 2; bases outside the gene matches: 11. The CDR3 loop spans 17 amino acids. The CDR3 loop is CASSIRASGISPYEQYF. In nucleotides, the CDR3 is TGTGCCAGTAGTATTCGGGCTAGCGGGATCAGTCCCTACGAGCAGTACTTC.

This clonotype has just a few counts. The chain uses TRBV15 and TRBJ1-2, with a weak D call TRBD1 (5 bases). CDR1 is LNHNV and CDR2 is YYDKDF in the germline V gene (reference sequence). Between the trimmed V and J ends, which lost 0 bases and 0 bases, there was a span of 11 bases. CDR3 length: 16 amino acids. The CDR3 bases are TGTGCCACCAGCAGAGAAGATCAGGGATCTAACTATGGCTACACCTTC. Translation gives CATSREDQGSNYGYTF. Filled out from reference TRBV15 and TRBJ1-2, the complete variable domain reads DAMVIQNPRYQVTQFGKPVTLSCSQTLNHNVMYWYQQKSSQAPKLLFHYYDKDFNNEADTPDNFQSRRPNTSFCFLDIRSPGLGDTAMYLCATSREDQGSNYGYTFGSGTRLTVV.

This clonotype was found a few times. The chain is built from TRBV2 and TRBJ2-5, with TRBD1 matching 8 bases. V was clipped by 7 bases and J by 2 bases; unmatched bases: 3. Germline values: CDR1 SNHLY, CDR2 FYNNEI. The length of the CDR3 is 13 residues. CDR3 sequence: CASTRTGQETQYF. The CDR3 DNA reads as TGTGCCAGCACCCGGACAGGGCAAGAGACCCAGTACTTC. The complete variable domain, with remaining parts taken from reference TRBV2 and TRBJ2-5, reads EPEVTQTPSHQVTQMGQEVILRCVPISNHLYFYWYRQILGQKVEFLVSFYNNEISEKSEIFDDQFSVERPDGSNFTLKIRSTKLEDSAMYFCASTRTGQETQYFGPGTRLLVL.

J is TRBJ2-7 and V is TRBV6-6; TRBD2 matches 7 bases. Germline CDR1 and CDR2: MNHNY and SVGAGI (reference sequence). The CDR3 loop spans 12 amino acids. V was clipped by 6 bases and J by 4 bases; unmatched bases: 3. In DNA, the CDR3 is TGTGCCAGCAGAGAGCGGGGTTACGAGCAGTACTTC. It yields the protein CASRERGYEQYF.

This clonotype was counted many times. The rearrangement uses TRBV7-2 and TRBJ2-1; D is unresolved. The germline V gene has CDR1 SGHTA and CDR2 FQGNSA. The CDR3 covers 13 residues. Trimming cost V 1 base and J 10 bases, with 11 bases left between them. CDR3 bases: TGTGCCAGCAGCTTAGTTCAGACGCTGGAGCAGTTCTTC. Its translation is CASSLVQTLEQFF.

This clonotype has a handful of counts. The V call is TRBV12-3 or TRBV12-4, the J call TRBJ1-4; TRBD1 aligns across 8 bases. The V segment lost 6 bases and the J segment 8 bases; nucleotides outside the gene matches: 14. This CDR3 has 16 residues. The CDR3 is CASSSLQGAPGEKLFF. The CDR3 region has the DNA TGTGCCAGCAGCTCTCTTCAGGGGGCGCCGGGCGAAAAACTGTTTTTT.

This rearrangement joins TRBV7-9 to TRBJ2-7, with 7 bases identical to TRBD2. The trim removed 1 base at V and 3 bases at J, leaving 3 bases unmatched. The CDR3 spans 14 residues. Looked up from germline, CDR1 is SEHNR and CDR2 is FQNEAQ (reference sequence). This CDR3 reads CASSLGLAVYEQYF. In nucleotides, the CDR3 is TGTGCCAGCAGCTTAGGTCTAGCGGTCTACGAGCAGTACTTC.

This clonotype was recorded a few times. The rearrangement uses TRBV7-3 and TRBJ2-1, with a tentative D call TRBD2 (6 bases). Germline loops: CDR1 SGHTA, CDR2 FQGTGA. Trimming removed 4 bases from V and 5 bases from J, with 21 bases in between. CDR3 length: 17 residues. Here the CDR3 reads CASSWEAGRLINNEQFF. CDR3 DNA: TGTGCCAGCAGCTGGGAGGCTGGGCGGCTTATTAACAATGAGCAGTTCTTC. Filled out from reference TRBV7-3 and TRBJ2-1, the complete variable domain reads GAGVSQTPSNKVTEKGKYVELRCDPISGHTALYWYRQSLGQGPEFLIYFQGTGAADDSGLPNDRFFAVRPEGSVSTLKIQRTERGDSAVYLCASSWEAGRLINNEQFFGPGTRLTVL.

The chain combines TRBV28 with TRBJ1-6; maybe TRBD1 (6 bases). Germline V gives CDR1 MDHEN, CDR2 SYDVKM. With 5 bases removed from V and 7 bases from J, the gap between germline ends came to 6 bases. This CDR3 spans 12 amino acids. CDR3 nucleotides: TGTGCCAGCAGTACAGGGAATTCACCCCTCCACTTT. Amino acid sequence: CASSTGNSPLHF.

This clonotype occurred a few times. V and J are TRBV7-2 and TRBJ1-1; D not resolved. Germline lookup yields CDR1 SGHTA and CDR2 FQGNSA. This CDR3 contains 15 residues. The V and J ends lost 5 bases and 11 bases respectively, with 24 bases between them. The CDR3 loop reads CASSLERLISGRAFF. CDR3 in DNA: TGTGCCAGCAGCCTAGAGCGACTCATTAGCGGTAGGGCTTTCTTT.

The V call is TRBV5-1, the J call TRBJ1-2, with D possibly being TRBD1 (5 bases). The CDR3 runs to 14 residues. V dropped 2 bases and J dropped 8 bases, with 16 bases sitting between them. Germline loops: CDR1 SGHRS, CDR2 YFSETQ. DNA for the CDR3: TGCGCCAGCAGCTTTGCGGGTCCAGGGAACGGCTACACCTTC. This sequence encodes CASSFAGPGNGYTF.

The table lists this clonotype with a few counts. V gene TRBV7-8 combines with J gene TRBJ1-5; perhaps TRBD1 as D (5 bases). Germline V CDR1 and CDR2: SGHVS, FQNEAQ. V shed 5 bases and J shed 0 bases, with 14 bases lying between them. This CDR3 contains 16 residues. The CDR3 here is CASSGPRQFSNQPQHF. CDR3 nucleotides: TGTGCCAGCAGCGGTCCAAGACAGTTTAGCAATCAGCCCCAGCATTTT. The full variable domain, in which reference TRBV7-8 and TRBJ1-5 provide the parts outside the CDR3, is GAGVSQSPRYKVAKRGQDVALRCDPISGHVSLFWYQQALGQGPEFLTYFQNEAQLDKSGLPSDRFFAERPEGSVSTLKIQRTQQEDSAVYLCASSGPRQFSNQPQHFGDGTRLSIL.

The chain links TRBV24-1 to TRBJ1-5, with 12 bases fitting TRBD1. V lost 3 bases and J lost 2; bases outside the gene matches: 7. This CDR3 has 18 amino acids. Germline values: CDR1 KGHDR, CDR2 SFDVKD. The CDR3 spells CATSDHPGQGAGNQPQHF. CDR3 bases: TGTGCCACCAGTGATCACCCGGGACAGGGGGCAGGCAATCAGCCCCAGCATTTT.

V and J are TRBV4-2 and TRBJ1-2; unclear D gene. Trimming took off 1 base at V and 5 bases at J, with 20 bases between the two ends. This CDR3 spans 17 amino acids. Germline lookup yields CDR1 LGHNA and CDR2 YNFKEQ. CDR3 nucleotides: TGTGCCAGCAGCCAAGTTATCTGGGAGAACTCACAGTATGGCTACACCTTC. As protein: CASSQVIWENSQYGYTF.

This chain links TRBV5-1 with TRBJ2-3, with D possibly being TRBD2 (5 bases). This CDR3 region has 14 residues. CDR1 and CDR2 (germline): SGHRS, YFSETQ. Trimming shortened V by 2 bases and J by 0 bases, and 7 bases separated the two germline ends. This CDR3 is CASSFTGSTDTQYF. CDR3 DNA: TGCGCCAGCAGCTTTACGGGGAGCACAGATACGCAGTATTTT. The complete variable domain, with remaining parts taken from reference TRBV5-1 and TRBJ2-3, reads KAGVTQTPRYLIKTRGQQVTLSCSPISGHRSVSWYQQTPGQGLQFLFEYFSETQRNKGNFPGRFSGRQFSNSRSEMNVSTLELGDSALYLCASSFTGSTDTQYFGPGTRLTVL.